This TCR beta chain was identified in a study of blood T cell repertoires in COVID-19 (dated by TCRdb to the early 2020s). At the level of the whole study: Samples from collaborators originated in the United States, Italy and Spain and spanned both the acute and convalescent phases of COVID-19. The dataset comprised deeply sampled blood TCRbeta repertoires from subjects exposed to, actively infected with, or recovered from COVID-19. A freely available public database, intended as a resource for researchers studying the immune response to SARS-CoV-2, is where the repertoires were released. Where HLA class I and class II types were available, the types were taken from metadata supplied by the sample provider, not from assay-based typing. Samples came from the ongoing ImmuneRACE study (first 160 participants) plus 1,254 subjects from 6 global collaborators. The sample metadata nearly always contained a de-identified subject ID, COVID-19 status, age in years and sex. The prospective study material was composed of cDNA or gDNA derived from T cells, B-cell-depleted T cells, or PBMCs. What the study reported, not specific to this receptor: How much clinical and demographic metadata was included differed by source and by participant, and the metadata was provided uncurated.

The immunoSEQ Assay, a bias-controlled multiplex PCR, was used to amplify TCRbeta CDR3 regions from genomic DNA. In the source study's methods: Nucleated cell counts per sample were estimated from amplification of reference gene primers within the assay. To quantify the absolute abundance of each unique TCRbeta CDR3 rearrangement, sequence reads were collapsed and filtered. For each sample, productive Simpson clonality was calculated as the square root of Simpson's diversity index over productive rearrangements. TCRdb stores this immuneACCESS table with in-frame sequences only. Part of the clones is absent; in the studies checked, under half of the shortfall reflects unresolved V genes, and no reason is known for the rest. The D gene and trimming were derived from the DNA, and the V and J assignments and clone size from that table. A total of about 290,000 clones appear in this sample, about 90% of them only once. Around 10% of the sample lies in the top ten.

This clone was seen once. The clone's antigen remains unknown. Within one base of it there is no much larger clone, and no base qualities were kept. The germline V gene sets CDR1 to MNHEY and CDR2 to SVGAGI. Reading from cysteine to phenylalanine, the CDR3 counts 13 amino acids. Only CDR3 DNA is held: 39 bases, read in frame from base 1. V lost 10 bases and J lost 10 bases; the stretch between them is 20 bases long. In Seattle, one collaborating source enrolled patients while the infection was active and tracked those patients longitudinally over the course of disease. The collaborating institutions used their own protocols to collect whole blood in K2EDTA tubes. Collaborator samples were shipped for TCRbeta analysis as frozen whole blood, isolated PBMCs, or DNA extracted from either sample type.

The clonotype was recovered from a young woman with COVID-19, enrolled during active disease. Here the chain combines TRBV6-5 and TRBJ2-1; the D gene is possibly TRBD1, with 5 bases matching. Sequenced sample: peripheral blood. The CDR3 protein: CATRQSNLVEQFF. The DNA sequence reads TGTGCCACCCGACAGTCCAACCTTGTAGAGCAGTTCTTC.